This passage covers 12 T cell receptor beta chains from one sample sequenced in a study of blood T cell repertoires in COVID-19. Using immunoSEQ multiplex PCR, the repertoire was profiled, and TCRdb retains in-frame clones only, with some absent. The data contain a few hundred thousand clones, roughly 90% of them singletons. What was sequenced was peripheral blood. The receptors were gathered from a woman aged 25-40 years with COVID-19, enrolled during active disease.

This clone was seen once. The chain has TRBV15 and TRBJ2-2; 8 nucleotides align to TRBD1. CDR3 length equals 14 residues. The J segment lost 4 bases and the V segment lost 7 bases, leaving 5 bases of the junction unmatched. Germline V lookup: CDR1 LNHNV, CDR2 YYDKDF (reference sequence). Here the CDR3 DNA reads TGTGCCACCAACACAGGACAGGGCACCGGGGAGCTGTTTTTT. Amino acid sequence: CATNTGQGTGELFF. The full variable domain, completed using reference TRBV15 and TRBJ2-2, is DAMVIQNPRYQVTQFGKPVTLSCSQTLNHNVMYWYQQKSSQAPKLLFHYYDKDFNNEADTPDNFQSRRPNTSFCFLDIRSPGLGDTAMYLCATNTGQGTGELFFGEGSRLTVL.

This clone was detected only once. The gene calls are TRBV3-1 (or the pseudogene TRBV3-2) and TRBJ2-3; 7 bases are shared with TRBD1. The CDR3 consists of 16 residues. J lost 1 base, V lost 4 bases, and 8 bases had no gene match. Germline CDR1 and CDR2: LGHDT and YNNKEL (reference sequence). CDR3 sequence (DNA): TGTGCCAGCAGCCGCCTACAGGGGATTGGCACAGATACGCAGTATTTT. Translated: CASSRLQGIGTDTQYF.

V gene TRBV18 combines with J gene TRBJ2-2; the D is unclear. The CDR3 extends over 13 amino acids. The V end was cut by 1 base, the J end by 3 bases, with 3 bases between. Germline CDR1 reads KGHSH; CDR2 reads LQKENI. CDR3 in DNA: TGTGCCAGCTCACCACTATACACCGGGGAGCTGTTTTTT. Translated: CASSPLYTGELFF.

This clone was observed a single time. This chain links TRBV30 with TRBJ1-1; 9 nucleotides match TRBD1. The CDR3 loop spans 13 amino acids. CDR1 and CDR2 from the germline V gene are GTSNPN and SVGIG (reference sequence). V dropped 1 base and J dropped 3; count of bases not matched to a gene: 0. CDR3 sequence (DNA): TGTGCCTGGAGTGGACAGGGGGACACTGAAGCTTTCTTT. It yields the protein CAWSGQGDTEAFF.

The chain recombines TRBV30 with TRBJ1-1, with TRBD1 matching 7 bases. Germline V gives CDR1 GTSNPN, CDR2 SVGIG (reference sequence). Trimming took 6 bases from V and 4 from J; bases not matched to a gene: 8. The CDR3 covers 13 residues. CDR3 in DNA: TGTGCCTGCGACACCCAGGGGGTCACTGAAGCTTTCTTT. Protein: CACDTQGVTEAFF.

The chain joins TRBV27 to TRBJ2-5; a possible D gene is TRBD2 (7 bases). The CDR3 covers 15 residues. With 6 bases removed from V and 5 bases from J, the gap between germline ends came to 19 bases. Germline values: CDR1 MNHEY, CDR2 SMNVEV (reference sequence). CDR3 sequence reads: CASSRRGGLPETQYF. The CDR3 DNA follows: TGTGCCAGCAGCCGGAGGGGGGGCCTCCCGGAGACCCAGTACTTC.

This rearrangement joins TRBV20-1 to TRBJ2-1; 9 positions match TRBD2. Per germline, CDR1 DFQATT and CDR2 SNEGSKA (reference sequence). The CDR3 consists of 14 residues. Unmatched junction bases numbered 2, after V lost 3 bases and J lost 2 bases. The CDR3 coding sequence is TGCAGTGCTAGTGGCGGGAGGGCCTACAATGAGCAGTTCTTC. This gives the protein CSASGGRAYNEQFF.

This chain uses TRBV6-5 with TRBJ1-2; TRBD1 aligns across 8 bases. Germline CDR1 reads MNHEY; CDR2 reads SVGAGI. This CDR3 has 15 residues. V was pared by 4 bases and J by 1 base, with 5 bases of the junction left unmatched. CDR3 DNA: TGTGCCAGCAGTTTAGGACAGGGAGTTAACTATGGCTACACCTTC. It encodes CASSLGQGVNYGYTF.

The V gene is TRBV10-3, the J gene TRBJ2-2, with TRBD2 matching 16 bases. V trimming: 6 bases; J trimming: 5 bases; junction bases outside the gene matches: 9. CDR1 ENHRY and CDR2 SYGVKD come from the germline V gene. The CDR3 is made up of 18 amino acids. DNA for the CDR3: TGTGCCATCAGCGCCGGGACTAGCGGGGGGGCCGTGACCGGGGAGCTGTTTTTT. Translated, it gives CAISAGTSGGAVTGELFF.

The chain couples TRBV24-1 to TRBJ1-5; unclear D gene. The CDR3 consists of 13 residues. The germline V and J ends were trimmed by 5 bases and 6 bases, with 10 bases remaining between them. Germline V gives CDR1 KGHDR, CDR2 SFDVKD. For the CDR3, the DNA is TGTGCCACCAGTGGGAATGGAGCTCAGCCCCAGCATTTT. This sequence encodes CATSGNGAQPQHF.

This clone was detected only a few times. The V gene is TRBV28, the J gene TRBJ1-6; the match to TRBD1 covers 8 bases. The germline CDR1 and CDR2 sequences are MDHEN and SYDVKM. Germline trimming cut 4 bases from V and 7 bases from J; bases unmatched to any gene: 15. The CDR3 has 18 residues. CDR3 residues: CASSSPLRTGSLNSPLHF. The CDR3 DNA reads TGTGCCAGCAGTTCGCCTCTGAGGACAGGGAGCCTGAATTCACCCCTCCACTTT.

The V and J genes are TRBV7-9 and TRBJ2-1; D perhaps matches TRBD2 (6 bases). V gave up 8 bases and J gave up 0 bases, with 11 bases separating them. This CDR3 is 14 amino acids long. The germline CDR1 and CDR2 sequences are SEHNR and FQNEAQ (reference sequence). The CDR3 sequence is CASCPDYSYNEQFF. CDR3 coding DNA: TGTGCCAGCTGCCCGGACTACTCCTACAATGAGCAGTTCTTC.